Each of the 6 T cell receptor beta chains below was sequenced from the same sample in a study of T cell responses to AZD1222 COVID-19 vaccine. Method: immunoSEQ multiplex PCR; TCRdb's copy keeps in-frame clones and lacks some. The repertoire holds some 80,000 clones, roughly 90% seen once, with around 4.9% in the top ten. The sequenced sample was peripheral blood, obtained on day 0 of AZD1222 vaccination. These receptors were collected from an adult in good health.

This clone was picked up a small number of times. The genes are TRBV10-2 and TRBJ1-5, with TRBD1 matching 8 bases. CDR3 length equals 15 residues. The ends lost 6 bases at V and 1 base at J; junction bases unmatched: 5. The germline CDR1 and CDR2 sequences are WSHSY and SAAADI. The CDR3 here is CASRTGGVSNQPQHF. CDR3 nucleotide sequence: TGCGCCAGCAGAACAGGGGGGGTGAGCAATCAGCCCCAGCATTTT.

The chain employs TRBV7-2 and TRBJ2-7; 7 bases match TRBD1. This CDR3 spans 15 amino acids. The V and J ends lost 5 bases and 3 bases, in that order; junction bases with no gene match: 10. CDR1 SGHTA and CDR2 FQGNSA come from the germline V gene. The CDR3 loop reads CASSPPTGNNYEQYF. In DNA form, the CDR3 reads TGTGCCAGCAGCCCACCGACAGGGAACAACTACGAGCAGTACTTC.

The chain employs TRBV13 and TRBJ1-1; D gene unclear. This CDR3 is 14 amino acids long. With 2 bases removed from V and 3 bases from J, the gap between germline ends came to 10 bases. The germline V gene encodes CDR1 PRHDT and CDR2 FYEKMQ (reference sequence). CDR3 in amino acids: CASSLRTAYTEAFF. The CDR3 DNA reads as TGTGCCAGCAGCTTACGCACAGCGTACACTGAAGCTTTCTTT.

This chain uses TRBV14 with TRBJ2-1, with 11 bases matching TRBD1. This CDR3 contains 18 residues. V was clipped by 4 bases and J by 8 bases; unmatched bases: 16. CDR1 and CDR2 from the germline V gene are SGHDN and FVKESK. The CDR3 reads CASSRWTGGNAPSDEQFF. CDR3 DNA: TGTGCCAGCAGCCGCTGGACAGGGGGCAATGCCCCCTCCGATGAGCAGTTCTTC. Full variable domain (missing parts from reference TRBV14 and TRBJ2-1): EAGVTQFPSHSVIEKGQTVTLRCDPISGHDNLYWYRRVMGKEIKFLLHFVKESKQDESGMPNNRFLAERTGGTYSTLKVQPAELEDSGVYFCASSRWTGGNAPSDEQFFGPGTRLTVL.

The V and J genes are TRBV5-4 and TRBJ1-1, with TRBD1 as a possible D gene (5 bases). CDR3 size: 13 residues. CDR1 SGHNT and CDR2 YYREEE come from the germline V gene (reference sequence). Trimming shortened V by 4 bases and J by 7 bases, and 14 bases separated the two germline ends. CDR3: CASSQNKGFEAFF. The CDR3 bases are TGTGCCAGCAGCCAAAATAAGGGGTTTGAAGCTTTCTTT.

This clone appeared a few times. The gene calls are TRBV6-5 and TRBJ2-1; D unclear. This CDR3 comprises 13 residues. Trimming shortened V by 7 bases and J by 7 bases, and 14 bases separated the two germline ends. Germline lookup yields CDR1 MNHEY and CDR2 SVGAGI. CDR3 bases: TGTGCCAGCAATCTGGACCTTGTAAATGAGCAGTTCTTC. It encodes CASNLDLVNEQFF.